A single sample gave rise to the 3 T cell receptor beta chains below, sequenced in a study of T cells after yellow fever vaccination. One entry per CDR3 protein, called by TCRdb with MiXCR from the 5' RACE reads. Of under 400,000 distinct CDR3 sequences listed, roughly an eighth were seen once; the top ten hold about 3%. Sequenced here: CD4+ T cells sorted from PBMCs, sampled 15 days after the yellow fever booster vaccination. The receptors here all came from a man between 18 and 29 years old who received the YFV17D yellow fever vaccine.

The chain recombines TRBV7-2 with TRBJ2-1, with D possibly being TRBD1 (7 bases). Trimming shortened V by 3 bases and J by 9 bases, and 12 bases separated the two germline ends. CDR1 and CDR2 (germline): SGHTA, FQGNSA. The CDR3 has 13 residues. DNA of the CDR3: TGTGCCAGCAGCTTCAGGGGGGACCTTGAGCAGTTCTTC. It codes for CASSFRGDLEQFF.

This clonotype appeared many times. CDR3 in amino acids: CASRQGAKNIQYF. CDR3 sequence (DNA): TGTGCCAGCAGGCAGGGAGCCAAAAACATTCAGTACTTC. V and J are TRBV27 and TRBJ2-4; D possibly corresponds to TRBD1 (5 bases). Germline loops: CDR1 MNHEY, CDR2 SMNVEV (reference sequence). Trimming removed 6 bases from V and 0 bases from J, with 6 bases in between. This CDR3 spans 13 amino acids.

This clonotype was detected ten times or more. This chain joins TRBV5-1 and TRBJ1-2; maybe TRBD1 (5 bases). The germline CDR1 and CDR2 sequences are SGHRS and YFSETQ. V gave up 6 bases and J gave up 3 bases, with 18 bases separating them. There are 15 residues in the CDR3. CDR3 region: CASTGGDRVDYGYTF. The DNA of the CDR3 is TGCGCCAGCACCGGGGGGGATCGAGTTGACTATGGCTACACCTTC.